The 31 T cell receptor beta chains given below trace back to one sample, sequenced in a study of blood T cells in healthy people across ages. A second PCR of about 7 to 11 cycles used a sample-barcoded 5' primer and a J-beta primer mix. TCRdb fed the 5' RACE reads into MiXCR, producing one record per CDR3 protein. The sample includes 700,000 to 800,000 distinct CDR3 sequences, around 46% of them seen just once. Sequencing input: blood. The receptors originated from an older woman in good health.

The chain combines TRBV12-3 or TRBV12-4 with TRBJ1-6, with D uncertain. CDR3 size: 11 residues. V dropped 5 bases and J dropped 14 bases, with 10 bases sitting between them. CDR3 amino acids: CASSPGPSLHF. Here the CDR3 DNA reads TGTGCCAGCAGTCCAGGCCCTTCCCTCCACTTT.

This chain joins TRBV15 and TRBJ1-1, with 8 positions matching TRBD1. The ends lost 1 base at V and 3 bases at J; junction bases unmatched: 7. The CDR3 sequence is 16 residues long. Germline loops: CDR1 LNHNV, CDR2 YYDKDF (reference sequence). The CDR3 DNA follows: TGTGCCACCAGCAGAGGAGAGGACAGGGTTGACACTGAAGCTTTCTTT. Translation: CATSRGEDRVDTEAFF.

In its sample, this clonotype was seen many times. The CDR3 reads CASSVVGGQETQYF. The DNA for the CDR3 is TGTGCCAGCAGCGTTGTTGGGGGGCAAGAGACCCAGTACTTC. The genes are TRBV9 and TRBJ2-5; perhaps TRBD2 as D (6 bases). With 2 bases removed from V and 2 bases from J, the gap between germline ends came to 10 bases. From germline, CDR1 is SGDLS and CDR2 YYNGEE. This CDR3 is built from 14 residues.

The chain links TRBV4-2 to TRBJ2-2; 7 bases agree with TRBD1. With 7 bases clipped from V and 2 bases from J, the junction kept 10 bases outside the gene matches. Per germline, CDR1 LGHNA and CDR2 YNFKEQ. The CDR3 contains 16 residues. CDR3 bases: TGTGCCAGCATCCCTTCGGCAGGGGGAAACACCGGGGAGCTGTTTTTT. Its translation: CASIPSAGGNTGELFF.

V and J are TRBV3-1 and TRBJ1-1, with 8 positions matching TRBD1. The CDR3 is 15 amino acids. V was pared by 2 bases and J by 4 bases, with 6 bases of the junction left unmatched. The germline gives CDR1 LGHDT, CDR2 YNNKEL (reference sequence). CDR3 DNA: TGTGCCAGCAGCCAAAGGACAGGGTCGGTCACTGAAGCTTTCTTT. Encoded protein: CASSQRTGSVTEAFF.

This chain links TRBV6-2 or TRBV6-3 with TRBJ2-1; no clear D gene. CDR1 is MNHEY and CDR2 is SVGEGT in the germline V gene. This CDR3 is built from 15 residues. The germline V and J ends were trimmed by 2 bases and 2 bases, with 10 bases remaining between them. The CDR3: CASSYGEGPYNEQFF. The CDR3 DNA reads as TGTGCCAGCAGTTACGGCGAAGGCCCCTACAATGAGCAGTTCTTC.

As regards this clonotype: This may stem from a read error, because a much larger clone lies one nucleotide away. CDR3 nucleotides: TGCAGCGTCATGGGGACAGAGGATTACAATGAGCAGTACTTC. It codes for CSVMGTEDYNEQYF. The rearrangement joins TRBV29-1 to TRBJ2-1; TRBD1 aligns across 7 bases. Judging by the DNA end, TRBJ2-7 fits better; the J call may be wrong. The CDR3 is made up of 14 amino acids. Germline loops: CDR1 SQVTM, CDR2 ANQGSEA.

The rearrangement uses TRBV10-3 and TRBJ2-7; D uncertain. CDR1 and CDR2 from the germline V gene are ENHRY and SYGVKD. This CDR3 contains 15 residues. Deletions cut 6 bases from V and 2 bases from J, with 17 bases between. CDR3 bases: TGTGCCATCAGGAACCCACTACATCTGACCTACGAGCAGTACTTC. It is translated as CAIRNPLHLTYEQYF.

J is TRBJ2-2 and V is TRBV4-2; no definite D call. The CDR3 is 15 residues long. Between the trimmed V and J ends, which lost 1 base and 0 bases, there was a span of 6 bases. CDR1 LGHNA and CDR2 YNFKEQ come from the germline V gene. The DNA of the CDR3 is TGTGCCAGCAGCCAAGGGCAGTCGAACACCGGGGAGCTGTTTTTT. Its translation is CASSQGQSNTGELFF.

The chain links TRBV19 to TRBJ2-2, with D maybe TRBD1 (5 bases). The CDR3 is 16 residues long. Trimming took 4 bases from V and 3 from J, leaving 15 bases between them. Germline V gene sequence: CDR1 LNHDA, CDR2 SQIVND (reference sequence). The CDR3, as DNA: TGTGCCAGTAGTAACTCAGCAGGGTCGGACACCGGGGAGCTGTTTTTT. Protein: CASSNSAGSDTGELFF.

V and J are TRBV6-1 and TRBJ2-1; TRBD2 agrees at 7 bases. The CDR3 spans 16 residues. V shed 4 bases, J shed 4 bases, and the junction held 10 bases outside the gene matches. The germline gives CDR1 MNHNS, CDR2 SASEGT. CDR3 sequence reads: CASSVSGGYVYNEQFF. CDR3 DNA: TGTGCCAGCAGTGTGTCCGGGGGGTATGTATACAATGAGCAGTTCTTC.

The J gene is TRBJ2-7, the V gene TRBV5-1, with D unclear. Germline-derived CDR1 and CDR2 are SGHRS and YFSETQ. This CDR3 has 13 amino acids. V lost 0 bases and J 3 bases, leaving 7 bases between the germline ends. CDR3 amino acids: CASSLDIYYEQYF. The CDR3 bases are TGCGCCAGCAGCTTGGACATTTACTACGAGCAGTACTTC.

V is TRBV27 and J is TRBJ1-5; 9 bases are a match to TRBD1. Germline CDR1 reads MNHEY; CDR2 reads SMNVEV (reference sequence). The ends lost 1 base at V and 6 bases at J; junction bases unmatched: 10. This CDR3 region has 17 residues. This chain's CDR3 is CASSLYPTTGGFQPQHF. For the CDR3, the DNA is TGTGCCAGCAGTTTATACCCAACCACAGGGGGCTTTCAGCCCCAGCATTTT.

This chain joins TRBV3-1 and TRBJ2-7, with TRBD2 identical over 8 bases. With V trimmed by 1 base and J by 6 bases, 8 bases remained unmatched. CDR1 LGHDT and CDR2 YNNKEL come from the germline V gene (reference sequence). The CDR3 contains 15 residues. The CDR3 sequence: CASSQGIGGAGEQYF. CDR3 coding DNA: TGTGCCAGCAGCCAAGGTATCGGGGGGGCTGGCGAGCAGTACTTC.

The CDR3 sequence is CASSRTGGAETQYF. Written as DNA, the CDR3 is TGTGCCAGCAGCCGGACAGGGGGCGCCGAGACCCAGTACTTC. This chain uses TRBV6-2 or TRBV6-3 with TRBJ2-5; 11 bases are shared with TRBD1. This CDR3 region has 14 residues. V was clipped by 6 bases and J by 5 bases; unmatched bases: 5. Germline CDR1 is MNHEY and CDR2 is SVGEGT.

This clonotype was observed a few times. The chain employs TRBV5-5 and TRBJ2-7; TRBD1 might be the D (6 bases). Germline V gene data show CDR1 as SGHKS and CDR2 as YYEKEE (reference sequence). This CDR3 contains 14 residues. V was cut by 5 bases and J by 2 bases, with 14 bases left in between. This chain's CDR3 is CASRITGTTYEQYF. CDR3 bases: TGTGCCAGCAGAATAACCGGGACAACCTACGAGCAGTACTTC.

This clonotype was counted between two and nine times. The chain joins TRBV11-2 to TRBJ2-5; 7 nucleotides align to TRBD2. Germline V gene lookup returns CDR1 SGHAT and CDR2 FQNNGV. There are 16 residues in the CDR3. V dropped 4 bases and J dropped 9; count of bases not matched to a gene: 17. CDR3 bases: TGTGCCAGCAGCTCCCTCAAGGGCCGGGAACGGGGGGCCCAGTACTTC. This encodes CASSSLKGRERGAQYF.

The rearrangement joins TRBV20-1 to TRBJ1-2, with 7 bases identical to TRBD1. This CDR3 has 17 residues. CDR1 and CDR2 from the germline V gene are DFQATT and SNEGSKA (reference sequence). The ends lost 5 bases at V and 2 bases at J; junction bases unmatched: 17. CDR3 protein: CSAQQVPGQNYNYGYTF. The CDR3 coding sequence is TGCAGTGCTCAACAAGTTCCGGGACAGAATTACAACTATGGCTACACCTTC.

The chain joins TRBV10-2 to TRBJ2-4; weak D call: TRBD1 (5 bases). This CDR3 contains 14 residues. In germline, CDR1 is WSHSY, CDR2 SAAADI. V lost 3 bases and J 7 bases, leaving 13 bases between the germline ends. The CDR3 DNA reads TGCGCCAGCAGTGATCGATCCTACAGGAACATTCAGTACTTC. This gives the protein CASSDRSYRNIQYF.

The chain uses TRBV10-3 and TRBJ1-5; D gene uncertain. CDR3 length: 16 residues. Germline V gives CDR1 ENHRY, CDR2 SYGVKD. The V and J ends lost 3 bases and 0 bases respectively, with 12 bases between them. CDR3 region: CAISDSWQYSNQPQHF. CDR3 nucleotide sequence: TGTGCCATCAGTGATAGTTGGCAGTATAGCAATCAGCCCCAGCATTTT.

The chain carries TRBV20-1 and TRBJ2-5, with unresolved D. The better agreement between TRBJ2-7 and the DNA end casts doubt on the J call. The CDR3 runs to 12 residues. Germline V lookup: CDR1 DFQATT, CDR2 SNEGSKA (reference sequence). As DNA, the CDR3 is TGCAGTGCTAGTAACAGCGACCTCGAGCAGTACTTC. This codes for CSASNSDLEQYF.

V is TRBV6-2 or TRBV6-3 and J is TRBJ1-1; TRBD1 is a possible D gene (6 bases). The germline V and J ends were trimmed by 6 bases and 11 bases, with 16 bases remaining between them. The germline V gene has CDR1 MNHEY and CDR2 SVGEGT. The length of the CDR3 is 12 residues. CDR3 nucleotides: TGTGCCAGCAGCGACAGGTTCCGATTCGCTTTCTTT. As protein: CASSDRFRFAFF.

To note about this clonotype: Lacking the conserved final phenylalanine or tryptophan, this CDR3 likely reflects a read error. The CDR3 region is CASSVSGRYEQYY. DNA of the CDR3: TGTGCCAGCAGTGTATCGGGGAGATACGAGCAGTACTAC. The chain has TRBV27 and TRBJ2-7, with D possibly TRBD2 on 5 matching bases. CDR3 length equals 13 residues. Germline CDR1 reads MNHEY; CDR2 reads SMNVEV (reference sequence).

CDR3 sequence reads: CASSPLGGTTEPLHF. The DNA for the CDR3 is TGTGCCAGCTCACCCCTCGGAGGGACCACGGAACCCCTCCACTTT. The chain recombines TRBV18 with TRBJ1-6; tentative D call: TRBD1 (5 bases). The CDR3 is 15 amino acids. Trimming left V 3 bases short and J 12 bases short, with 18 bases between. The V gene's germline CDR1 is KGHSH and CDR2 LQKENI.

The rearrangement links TRBV4-2 to TRBJ2-5; TRBD2 matches 9 bases. Losses at the gene ends were 4 bases for V and 1 base for J; bases not matched to a gene: 7. Germline V gives CDR1 LGHNA, CDR2 YNFKEQ. This CDR3 region has 16 residues. The CDR3 region is CASSPGSGGLQETQYF. The CDR3 DNA follows: TGTGCCAGCAGCCCCGGCAGCGGGGGGCTCCAAGAGACCCAGTACTTC.

The chain uses TRBV5-1 and TRBJ1-2; D unclear. The germline CDR1 and CDR2 sequences are SGHRS and YFSETQ. Trimming removed 5 bases from V and 3 bases from J, with 11 bases in between. CDR3 length: 13 residues. The CDR3 here is CASRGTEDYGYTF. In DNA, the CDR3 is TGCGCCAGCAGAGGAACCGAAGACTATGGCTACACCTTC.

This rearrangement joins TRBV4-3 to TRBJ1-4, with D unresolved. Trimming stripped 4 bases from V and 8 bases from J, with 14 bases between. Germline-derived CDR1 and CDR2 are LGHNA and YSLEER. The CDR3 totals 14 residues. The CDR3 reads CASSPKGGSEKLFF. The CDR3 region has the DNA TGCGCCAGCAGCCCGAAGGGAGGTTCCGAAAAACTGTTTTTT.

This clonotype turned up a few times. This chain links TRBV2 with TRBJ2-3, with D possibly matching TRBD2 (7 bases). This CDR3 comprises 15 residues. Germline CDR1 is SNHLY and CDR2 is FYNNEI. V lost 3 bases and J lost 6, with 16 bases in between. CDR3 DNA: TGTGCCAGCAGTGAGGCGGGGGCCGCTGTGGATACGCAGTATTTT. Translation gives CASSEAGAAVDTQYF.

The chain has TRBV20-1 and TRBJ2-1; D ambiguous. CDR3 length: 14 residues. Germline V lookup: CDR1 DFQATT, CDR2 SNEGSKA (reference sequence). V shed 2 bases and J shed 7 bases, with 15 bases lying between them. The CDR3 here is CSARLGVEGNEQFF. CDR3 in DNA: TGCAGTGCTAGACTAGGAGTTGAAGGTAATGAGCAGTTCTTC.

The chain links TRBV9 to TRBJ2-7; possibly TRBD2 for D (5 bases). V lost 4 bases, J lost 3 bases, and 20 bases lay in between. The CDR3 consists of 16 residues. Germline CDR1 reads SGDLS; CDR2 reads YYNGEE. CDR3 in amino acids: CASSPPFRLAGYEQYF. In DNA, the CDR3 is TGTGCCAGCAGCCCCCCATTTCGCTTGGCGGGCTACGAGCAGTACTTC. The full variable domain, with the rest looked up from reference TRBV9 and TRBJ2-7, is DSGVTQTPKHLITATGQRVTLRCSPRSGDLSVYWYQQSLDQGLQFLIQYYNGEERAKGNILERFSAQQFPDLHSELNLSSLELGDSALYFCASSPPFRLAGYEQYFGPGTRLTVT.

The chain links TRBV3-1 to TRBJ1-1, with D tentatively TRBD1 (5 bases). This CDR3 contains 15 residues. Germline V CDR1 and CDR2: LGHDT, YNNKEL (reference sequence). V dropped 8 bases and J dropped 1 base, with 17 bases sitting between them. The CDR3 region is CASLLGGTGNTEAFF. CDR3 bases: TGTGCCAGCCTGCTCGGTGGTACAGGGAACACTGAAGCTTTCTTT.